These 32 T cell receptor beta chains originate from one sample sequenced in a study of vaccination and CD4 T cells after COVID-19. Antigen specificity for these receptors is unknown. Treatment: roughly ten-day PBMC culture with coronavirus spike peptide pools or control peptides (ViraFEST assay). At the Johns Hopkins FTIC core, DNA taken from cultured CD4+ T cells was sequenced by way of the Oncomine TCR Beta short-read assay. One entry per CDR3 protein results from TCRdb running MiXCR on the PCR reads. The sample contains some 18,000 distinct CDR3 sequences, around 50% of which appear only once. The sample taken for sequencing was CD4+ T cells from blood, cultured in vitro. Receptors originate from a human donor who had recovered from COVID-19.

The gene calls are TRBV2 and TRBJ1-1; 8 bases fit TRBD1. Germline V CDR1 and CDR2: SNHLY, FYNNEI. V lost 6 bases and J lost 4; bases outside the gene matches: 10. The CDR3 contains 15 residues. CDR3 DNA: TGTGCCAGCAGCTCACAGGGGGTACGTGGCACTGAAGCTTTCTTT. The encoded protein is CASSSQGVRGTEAFF.

There are a few counts of this clonotype. The gene calls are TRBV19 and TRBJ2-1, with 9 nucleotides matching TRBD1. The V segment lost 6 bases and the J segment 8 bases; nucleotides outside the gene matches: 8. This CDR3 comprises 14 residues. The germline V gene has CDR1 LNHDA and CDR2 SQIVND (reference sequence). CDR3: CASRGTGWWDEQFF. Written as DNA, the CDR3 is TGTGCCAGTAGGGGGACAGGGTGGTGGGATGAGCAGTTCTTC.

As concerns this clonotype: The limits of the CDR3 on the DNA are not certain, so only TCRdb's listed CDR3 is given. CDR3 sequence reads: CASSEGLFFGQGTFF. The rearrangement links TRBV6-1 to TRBJ1-1; the table assigns TRBD1, which was not confirmed against the DNA. The CDR3 region is 15 residues in length, termini included. Looked up from germline, CDR1 is MNHNS and CDR2 is SASEGT.

The chain couples TRBV20-1 to TRBJ1-1; TRBD1 matches 9 bases. Germline CDR1 is DFQATT and CDR2 is SNEGSKA (reference sequence). Trimming took 6 bases from V and 3 from J; bases not matched to a gene: 8. The CDR3 length is 14 residues. The CDR3 sequence is CSAYRGRADTEAFF. In nucleotides, the CDR3 is TGCAGTGCATACAGGGGGCGGGCGGACACTGAAGCTTTCTTT.

The chain combines TRBV2 with TRBJ1-3; D call uncertain. Deletions cut 3 bases from V and 0 bases from J, with 9 bases between. The CDR3 is 15 residues long. Germline lookup yields CDR1 SNHLY and CDR2 FYNNEI. The CDR3 region is CASSEAVISGNTIYF. CDR3 coding DNA: TGTGCCAGCAGTGAGGCAGTTATCTCTGGAAACACCATATATTTT.

The CDR3 DNA reads as TGCGCCAGCAGCCGTACCTACGTACGGGGTCCCACTGAAGCTTTCTTT. Amino acid sequence: CASSRTYVRGPTEAFF. The J gene is TRBJ1-1, the V gene TRBV4-1; no clear D. Germline V lookup: CDR1 MGHRA, CDR2 YSYEKL. Trimming took off 4 bases at V and 4 bases at J, with 19 bases between the two ends. The CDR3 is 16 amino acids.

This clonotype was seen only once. This chain joins TRBV15 and TRBJ2-7, with D perhaps matching TRBD1 (6 bases). The CDR3 is 13 amino acids. CDR1 is LNHNV and CDR2 is YYDKDF in the germline V gene (reference sequence). The V and J ends lost 6 bases and 4 bases respectively, with 13 bases between them. This CDR3 reads CATSRQVFYEQYF. The CDR3 bases are TGTGCCACCAGTCGACAGGTCTTTTACGAGCAGTACTTC. Based on the CDR3 plus reference TRBV15 and TRBJ2-7, the full variable domain is DAMVIQNPRYQVTQFGKPVTLSCSQTLNHNVMYWYQQKSSQAPKLLFHYYDKDFNNEADTPDNFQSRRPNTSFCFLDIRSPGLGDTAMYLCATSRQVFYEQYFGPGTRLTVT.

This sequence joins TRBV7-2 and TRBJ2-1; D is uncertain. The germline gives CDR1 SGHTA, CDR2 FQGNSA. The CDR3 sequence is 15 residues long. V was cut by 6 bases and J by 4 bases, with 16 bases left in between. CDR3 region: CASSLTLGSYNEQFF. The CDR3 bases are TGTGCCAGCAGTTTAACACTGGGTAGTTACAATGAGCAGTTCTTC. Variable domain in full (rest from reference TRBV7-2 and TRBJ2-1): GAGVSQSPSNKVTEKGKDVELRCDPISGHTALYWYRQSLGQGLEFLIYFQGNSAPDKSGLPSDRFSAERTGGSVSTLTIQRTQQEDSAVYLCASSLTLGSYNEQFFGPGTRLTVL.

The table lists this clonotype with a few counts. The chain recombines TRBV6-1 with TRBJ2-7; 9 bases align to TRBD1. V dropped 6 bases and J dropped 3; count of bases not matched to a gene: 6. Germline CDR1 is MNHNS and CDR2 is SASEGT. This CDR3 contains 14 residues. Here the CDR3 DNA reads TGTGCCAGCAGCGTGACAGGGGGTGGCTACGAGCAGTACTTC. The encoded protein is CASSVTGGGYEQYF.

V gene TRBV11-2 combines with J gene TRBJ1-1; D uncertain. Germline V gives CDR1 SGHAT, CDR2 FQNNGV. V gave up 0 bases and J gave up 11 bases, with 16 bases separating them. This CDR3 is built from 14 residues. In DNA form, the CDR3 reads TGTGCCAGCAGCTTAGATCCCGGTGGAGCTGGGGCTTTCTTT. It encodes CASSLDPGGAGAFF.

This chain joins TRBV19 and TRBJ2-6; D gene ambiguous. The V end was cut by 5 bases, the J end by 0 bases, with 14 bases between. The CDR3 covers 17 residues. The germline V gene has CDR1 LNHDA and CDR2 SQIVND (reference sequence). The CDR3 nucleotides read TGTGCCAGTAGTCCGACCTACGGCAGCTCTGGGGCCAACGTCCTGACTTTC. Residues: CASSPTYGSSGANVLTF.

This clonotype has just one count. This chain uses TRBV27 with TRBJ2-2, with no clear D. The germline gives CDR1 MNHEY, CDR2 SMNVEV (reference sequence). CDR3 length: 13 amino acids. V was clipped by 1 base and J by 5 bases, with 5 bases between them. The CDR3 region is CASSLYSTGELFF. The DNA of the CDR3 is TGTGCCAGCAGTTTATACAGTACCGGGGAGCTGTTTTTT.

This clonotype was counted a few times. The chain uses TRBV19 and TRBJ1-6; D perhaps matches TRBD1 (6 bases). Germline assignment: CDR1 LNHDA and CDR2 SQIVND (reference sequence). V lost 9 bases and J lost 2, with 11 bases in between. The CDR3 consists of 14 residues. The CDR3 coding sequence is TGTGCCAGCCAGGGGCCCACCTATAATTCACCCCTCCACTTT. It specifies CASQGPTYNSPLHF. The variable domain in full, with the rest retrieved from reference TRBV19 and TRBJ1-6, is DGGITQSPKYLFRKEGQNVTLSCEQNLNHDAMYWYRQDPGQGLRLIYYSQIVNDFQKGDIAEGYSVSREKKESFPLTVTSAQKNPTAFYLCASQGPTYNSPLHFGNGTRLTVT.

The gene calls are TRBV6-5 and TRBJ2-1; 7 bases align to TRBD1. In germline, CDR1 is MNHEY, CDR2 SVGAGI. CDR3 length: 16 residues. J gave up 3 bases and V 4 bases, and 9 bases lay outside the gene matches. The CDR3 reads CASSSPTGVGYNEQFF. Written as DNA, the CDR3 is TGTGCCAGCAGTTCCCCCACAGGGGTAGGCTACAATGAGCAGTTCTTC.

J is TRBJ1-2 and V is TRBV7-2; no clear D. Trimming stripped 5 bases from V and 4 bases from J, with 17 bases between. CDR1 is SGHTA and CDR2 is FQGNSA in the germline V gene. The CDR3 length is 15 residues. CDR3 sequence reads: CASSPNPFEGYGYTF. For the CDR3, the DNA is TGTGCCAGCAGCCCAAATCCCTTCGAGGGCTATGGCTACACCTTC.

This chain links TRBV7-3 with TRBJ1-1; tentative D call: TRBD1 (6 bases). The CDR3 is 13 amino acids. The germline V gene encodes CDR1 SGHTA and CDR2 FQGTGA. The germline V and J ends were trimmed by 5 bases and 1 base, with 8 bases remaining between them. CDR3 DNA: TGTGCCAGCAGCAGACAGGCGAACACTGAAGCTTTCTTT. Its protein product is CASSRQANTEAFF.

V and J are TRBV10-1 and TRBJ2-2; weak D call: TRBD2 (5 bases). Per the germline V gene, CDR1 is WNHNN and CDR2 is SYGVQD (reference sequence). This CDR3 is 15 amino acids long. Between the trimmed V and J ends, which lost 0 bases and 2 bases, there was a span of 7 bases. The CDR3 spells CASSESSGNTGELFF. The CDR3 DNA reads as TGCGCCAGCAGTGAGTCGTCGGGAAACACCGGGGAGCTGTTTTTT.

This chain connects TRBV7-9 to TRBJ2-3; 9 bases are a match to TRBD2. In germline, CDR1 is SEHNR, CDR2 FQNEAQ (reference sequence). The CDR3 runs to 16 residues. Trimming removed 1 base from V and 3 bases from J; junction bases left unmatched: 5. CDR3 region: CASSLGSSGTTDTQYF. The CDR3 DNA is TGTGCCAGCAGCTTAGGGTCTAGCGGGACAACAGATACGCAGTATTTT. The whole variable domain, remainder taken from reference TRBV7-9 and TRBJ2-3, is DTGVSQNPRHKITKRGQNVTFRCDPISEHNRLYWYRQTLGQGPEFLTYFQNEAQLEKSRLLSDRFSAERPKGSFSTLEIQRTEQGDSAMYLCASSLGSSGTTDTQYFGPGTRLTVL.

This clonotype was seen more than once but under ten times. The chain links TRBV7-3 to TRBJ1-5; unclear D gene. V gave up 5 bases and J gave up 0 bases, with 14 bases separating them. There are 16 residues in the CDR3. The germline V gene encodes CDR1 SGHTA and CDR2 FQGTGA. The CDR3 loop reads CASSQGGDYSNQPQHF. The CDR3 nucleotides are TGTGCCAGCAGCCAAGGCGGAGACTATAGCAATCAGCCCCAGCATTTT.

The chain joins TRBV20-1 to TRBJ1-5; TRBD1 aligns across 7 bases. Germline lookup yields CDR1 DFQATT and CDR2 SNEGSKA (reference sequence). Unmatched junction bases numbered 7, after V lost 5 bases and J lost 3 bases. The CDR3 covers 14 residues. The CDR3 DNA follows: TGCAGTGCTTTAGACAGGGAGCTCAATCAGCCCCAGCATTTT. Translated, it gives CSALDRELNQPQHF.

The chain is built from TRBV6-5 and TRBJ2-7, with 12 positions matching TRBD2. J gave up 2 bases and V 1 base, and 6 bases lay outside the gene matches. Germline V lookup: CDR1 MNHEY, CDR2 SVGAGI. The CDR3 runs 17 residues. The CDR3 nucleotides are TGTGCCAGCAGTTACTTGACTAGCGGGAGCCCACCCTACGAGCAGTACTTC. Amino acids: CASSYLTSGSPPYEQYF.

V usage is TRBV7-2 and J usage is TRBJ1-2, with no clear D. Germline V gene data show CDR1 as SGHTA and CDR2 as FQGNSA. V lost 1 base to trimming and J lost 5 bases, with 17 bases between them. The CDR3 is made up of 16 amino acids. CDR3 protein: CASSLDSAAAVYGYTF. CDR3 nucleotides: TGTGCCAGCAGCTTAGATAGTGCGGCAGCTGTTTATGGCTACACCTTC.

This clonotype was found once. This chain joins TRBV2 and TRBJ1-5; 7 positions match TRBD1. The junction had 5 bases not matched to a gene; V was cut back by 4 bases and J by 5 bases. This CDR3 is 14 amino acids long. Germline CDR1 and CDR2: SNHLY and FYNNEI. DNA for the CDR3: TGTGCCAGCAGTGGAACACAGGGGTATCAGCCCCAGCATTTT. This gives the protein CASSGTQGYQPQHF. The whole variable domain, remainder taken from reference TRBV2 and TRBJ1-5, is EPEVTQTPSHQVTQMGQEVILRCVPISNHLYFYWYRQILGQKVEFLVSFYNNEISEKSEIFDDQFSVERPDGSNFTLKIRSTKLEDSAMYFCASSGTQGYQPQHFGDGTRLSIL.

This clonotype was detected once. The chain carries TRBV20-1 and TRBJ2-3; the D is unclear. This CDR3 comprises 13 residues. The germline V gene has CDR1 DFQATT and CDR2 SNEGSKA (reference sequence). Trimming took 1 base from V and 3 from J, leaving 8 bases between them. CDR3 coding DNA: TGCAGTGCTAGAGTCCCCGTTACAGATACGCAGTATTTT. Its protein product is CSARVPVTDTQYF.

The gene calls are TRBV30 and TRBJ2-1; D possibly uses TRBD1 or TRBD2 (6 bases each). Between the trimmed V and J ends, which lost 8 bases and 3 bases, there was a span of 11 bases. CDR3 length: 12 amino acids. Germline CDR1 and CDR2: GTSNPN and SVGIG (reference sequence). CDR3 amino acids: CARGTFYNEQFF. The CDR3 nucleotides are TGTGCCAGGGGGACTTTCTACAATGAGCAGTTCTTC.

The rearrangement joins TRBV6-5 to TRBJ1-5, with TRBD1 identical over 8 bases. Germline V gene lookup returns CDR1 MNHEY and CDR2 SVGAGI. CDR3 length: 15 amino acids. V lost 4 bases, J lost 1 base, and 3 bases stayed unmatched. CDR3 protein: CASSFHRGSNQPQHF. As DNA, the CDR3 is TGTGCCAGCAGTTTCCACAGGGGGAGCAATCAGCCCCAGCATTTT.

The chain combines TRBV2 with TRBJ2-1; tentative D call: TRBD2 (7 bases). Germline lookup yields CDR1 SNHLY and CDR2 FYNNEI. Trimming stripped 5 bases from V and 5 bases from J, with 16 bases between. This CDR3 contains 15 residues. The chain's CDR3 is CASSREGEGNNEQFF. CDR3 nucleotide sequence: TGTGCCAGCAGTCGCGAGGGGGAGGGAAACAATGAGCAGTTCTTC.

The V call is TRBV24-1, the J call TRBJ2-5, with 7 bases identical to TRBD1. V trimming: 9 bases; J trimming: 4 bases; junction bases outside the gene matches: 4. CDR1 KGHDR and CDR2 SFDVKD come from the germline V gene. This CDR3 contains 12 residues. CDR3 DNA: TGTGCCACCGACAGGGCGGGAGAGACCCAGTACTTC. Translated, it gives CATDRAGETQYF.

The V call is TRBV7-3, the J call TRBJ2-6, with TRBD1 as a possible D gene (5 bases). Germline CDR1 and CDR2: SGHTA and FQGTGA. V lost 2 bases, J lost 2 bases, and 10 bases lay in between. This CDR3 spans 16 amino acids. Here the CDR3 reads CASSLFSTAGANVLTF. As DNA, the CDR3 is TGTGCCAGCAGCTTATTCTCGACAGCTGGGGCCAACGTCCTGACTTTC.

The chain combines TRBV20-1 with TRBJ1-2; 9 nucleotides match TRBD1. The V gene end was trimmed by 1 base and the J gene end by 6 bases; junction bases not matched to a gene: 6. The CDR3 runs to 14 residues. The germline V gene has CDR1 DFQATT and CDR2 SNEGSKA (reference sequence). Written as DNA, the CDR3 is TGCAGTGCTAGAGTAACGGGACAGGGAGATGGCTACACCTTC. This codes for CSARVTGQGDGYTF.

This clonotype was counted between two and nine times. The chain has TRBV7-2 and TRBJ2-7, with a weak D call TRBD2 (5 bases). The germline CDR1 and CDR2 sequences are SGHTA and FQGNSA. The CDR3 is 14 residues long. Trimming pared 5 bases from V and 4 bases from J, leaving 15 bases between. The CDR3 reads CASSDTSLSYEQYF. CDR3 nucleotide sequence: TGTGCCAGCAGCGATACTAGTCTGTCATACGAGCAGTACTTC.

This clonotype was counted a few times. This sequence joins TRBV5-8 and TRBJ1-6; TRBD1 is a possible D gene (6 bases). CDR1 SGHTS and CDR2 YDEGEE come from the germline V gene. The V end lost 6 bases, the J end lost 6 bases, and 13 bases lay between the germline ends. The CDR3 contains 14 residues. The CDR3 loop is CASTVTGVNSPLHF. CDR3 sequence (DNA): TGTGCCAGCACCGTGACAGGAGTTAATTCACCCCTCCACTTT.